The source of this T cell receptor beta chain is a study of blood T cell repertoires in COVID-19. Study-level background: Specimens from acute and convalescent COVID-19 originated in the United States, Italy and Spain. T cells, B-cell-depleted T cells, or PBMCs provided the cDNA or gDNA that served as material.

Germline CDR1 reads LNHDA; CDR2 reads SQIVND (reference sequence). V lost 8 bases, J lost 6 bases, and 17 bases lay in between. The CDR3 extends over 14 amino acids. This clone was observed once. In the original processing: Reference gene primer amplification gave nucleated cell count estimates. The data were produced by immunoSEQ multiplex PCR, yet TCRdb's version contains in-frame clones alone and is incomplete. The V and J calls and clone size were taken over from that table, and D and trimming were inferred from the DNA. This table has approximately 230,000 clones, 65% to 80% appearing once. This rearrangement joins TRBV19 to TRBJ1-5; TRBD1 is a possible D gene (6 bases). Sequenced: peripheral blood. This TCR was recovered from a woman in her thirties or forties with active or convalescent COVID-19. CDR3 loop: CASATYRDAQPQHF. In DNA, the CDR3 is TGTGCCAGTGCTACTTACAGGGACGCTCAGCCCCAGCATTTT.